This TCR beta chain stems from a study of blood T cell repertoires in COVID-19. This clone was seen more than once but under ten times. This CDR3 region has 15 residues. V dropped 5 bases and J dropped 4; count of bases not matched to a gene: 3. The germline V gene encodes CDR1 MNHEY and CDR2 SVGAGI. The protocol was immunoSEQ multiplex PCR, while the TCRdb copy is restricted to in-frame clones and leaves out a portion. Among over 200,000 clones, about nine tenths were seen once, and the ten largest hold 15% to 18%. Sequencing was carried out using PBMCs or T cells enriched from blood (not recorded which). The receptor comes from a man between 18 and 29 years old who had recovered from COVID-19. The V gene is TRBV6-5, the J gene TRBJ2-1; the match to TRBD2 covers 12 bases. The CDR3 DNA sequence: TGTGCCAGCAGTCTACTAGCGGGGGGTTACAATGAGCAGTTCTTC. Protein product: CASSLLAGGYNEQFF.